The 6 T cell receptor beta chains below come from one sample, sequenced in a study of blood T cells in healthy people across ages. It was with a sample-barcoded 5' primer and a J-beta primer mix that a second PCR of about 6 to 12 cycles was run. TCRdb itself ran the 5' RACE reads through MiXCR, one entry per CDR3 protein. The sample yields 710,000 or so distinct CDR3 sequences, approximately 29% seen once. Sequencing input: blood. These receptors originate from a woman aged 80 or older in good health.

The chain recombines TRBV3-1 with TRBJ2-1; D remains unclear. The CDR3 spans 16 residues. CDR1 and CDR2 (germline): LGHDT, YNNKEL (reference sequence). Trimming left V 0 bases short and J 0 bases short, with 9 bases between. For the CDR3, the DNA is TGTGCCAGCAGCCAAGATCTGTTGAGCTCCTACAATGAGCAGTTCTTC. Encoded protein: CASSQDLLSSYNEQFF.

About this clonotype itself: A much larger clone sits a single nucleotide away, making a read error possible. The rearrangement uses TRBV10-2 and TRBJ2-7, with 8 bases identical to TRBD1. The ends lost 3 bases at V and 4 bases at J; junction bases unmatched: 8. CDR1 and CDR2 from the germline V gene are WSHSY and SAAADI. The CDR3 covers 15 residues. For the CDR3, the DNA is TGCGCCAGCAGTGAATGGGGACAGGATCCATACGAGCAGTACTTC. Residues: CASSEWGQDPYEQYF.

This sequence joins TRBV12-3 or TRBV12-4 and TRBJ2-7; perhaps TRBD2 as D (6 bases). V lost 5 bases and J lost 2, with 10 bases in between. The CDR3 runs to 13 residues. The chain's CDR3 is CASSELAAYEQYF. The CDR3 DNA is TGTGCCAGCAGTGAATTAGCGGCCTACGAGCAGTACTTC.

Worth noting for this clonotype: With a much larger clone just one base away, this may be a read error. The rearrangement links TRBV3-1 to TRBJ2-1; 7 bases match TRBD1. With the DNA end fitting TRBJ2-7 better, the J assignment may be wrong. Germline CDR1 reads LGHDT; CDR2 reads YNNKEL (reference sequence). The CDR3 is 14 residues long. The CDR3 is CASGQASSYNEQYF. The CDR3 coding sequence is TGTGCCAGCGGACAGGCCTCCTCCTACAATGAGCAGTACTTC.

The DNA of the CDR3 is TGTGCCAGTAGACTAGCGGGGGGGCTCAACACAGATACGCAGTATTTT. It yields the protein CASRLAGGLNTDTQYF. This chain uses TRBV19 with TRBJ2-3, with 13 bases aligning to TRBD2. Germline CDR1 and CDR2: LNHDA and SQIVND (reference sequence). Trimming removed 6 bases from V and 2 bases from J; junction bases left unmatched: 5. The CDR3 extends over 16 amino acids. The full variable domain, rest sourced from reference TRBV19 and TRBJ2-3, is DGGITQSPKYLFRKEGQNVTLSCEQNLNHDAMYWYRQDPGQGLRLIYYSQIVNDFQKGDIAEGYSVSREKKESFPLTVTSAQKNPTAFYLCASRLAGGLNTDTQYFGPGTRLTVL.

Many counts were recorded for this clonotype. The chain recombines TRBV7-2 with TRBJ1-2, with 7 bases fitting TRBD1. Germline V lookup: CDR1 SGHTA, CDR2 FQGNSA. After removal of 5 bases from V and 7 bases from J, the junction contained 10 bases not matched to a gene. The CDR3 runs 14 residues. CDR3 bases: TGTGCCAGCAGCCGCGCCGGGAGGGGGCCTGGCTACACCTTC. Encoded protein: CASSRAGRGPGYTF.